This TCR beta chain was captured by sequencing in a study of blood T cell repertoires in COVID-19. TCRdb's copy holds only in-frame clones and misses some; the assay was immunoSEQ multiplex PCR. The sample carries 200,000 or so clones, about 88% recorded once. From germline, CDR1 is LNHDA and CDR2 SQIVND (reference sequence). The CDR3 runs to 15 residues. V shed 1 base and J shed 4 bases, with 11 bases lying between them. The source is a woman between 40 and 55 years old with acute COVID-19. This chain links TRBV19 with TRBJ1-5; no reliable D call. Sample: PBMCs or T cells enriched from blood (not recorded which). The CDR3, as DNA: TGTGCCAGTAGTATAGGGTACCGGGATAATCAGCCCCAGCATTTT. Protein: CASSIGYRDNQPQHF.